The T cell receptor (beta chain) under discussion was sequenced for a study of CD8+ T cells in alopecia areata. For the study at large: Treatment ran 6 to 18 months, with 6 months of follow-up afterward.

Germline lookup yields CDR1 SGHNT and CDR2 YYREEE (reference sequence). Trimming cost V 0 bases and J 7 bases, with 8 bases left between them. The CDR3 is 13 amino acids. The sample's treatment: oral pan-JAK inhibitor, 5-10 mg twice daily. Extraction and reverse transcription of RNA yielded cDNA as the sequencing template. Sequencing used immunoSEQ multiplex PCR; TCRdb keeps in-frame clones, though not all of them. The repertoire holds hundreds of thousands of clones, about 62% seen once, with about 0.9% in the top ten. This clone has at least ten counts. This TCR came from a human donor with alopecia areata. J is TRBJ2-1 and V is TRBV5-4; no clear D. The source material was CD4+ T cells sorted from blood, sampled around week 54, from a patient treated with tofacitinib. This CDR3 reads CASSLDTGNEQFF. CDR3 DNA sequence: TGTGCCAGCAGCTTGGACACTGGGAATGAGCAGTTCTTC.